A selection of T cell receptor beta chains follows, all from one sample in a study of T cells in localized non-small cell lung cancer. TCRdb keeps only in-frame clones here, not all; method: immunoSEQ multiplex PCR. The repertoire has about 4,000 clones, approximately 40% of them found once; the top ten carry around 6%. The specimen comprised lung tumor tissue, sampled before any cancer treatment. These receptors came from a woman aged 40-69 years with stage I lung adenocarcinoma. The CDR3 runs from the conserved cysteine through the conserved F or W. The order of the fields is V gene, J gene, clone size, D gene, CDR3 DNA, CDR3 protein. D genes are given only for firm matches. Some rows mark clone size as missing; the rest say once, few, many or name a class of expanded clone.

V: TRBV28; J: TRBJ1-5; size: NA; D: TRBD1; DNA: TGTGCCAGCAGTTTAGCGGACAGGGCCCATAGCAATCAGCCCCAGCATTTT; CDR3: CASSLADRAHSNQPQHF
V: TRBV10-3; J: TRBJ2-3; size: few; D: TRBD2; DNA: TGTGCCATCAGGACTAGCGGGAGGGCCAATACGCAGTATTTT; CDR3: CAIRTSGRANTQYF
V: TRBV9; J: TRBJ2-7; size: medium-sized; D: TRBD2; DNA: TGTGCCAGCAGCCCCGCGGGCGGGAGGCTCTACGAGCAGTACTTC; CDR3: CASSPAGGRLYEQYF
V: TRBV15; J: TRBJ2-3; size: NA; D: TRBD1; DNA: TGTGCCACCAGCAGATCTACCGGGACAGTCTCTCCCAGTACGCAGTATTTT; CDR3: CATSRSTGTVSPSTQYF
V: TRBV30; J: TRBJ1-2; size: NA; D: NA; DNA: TGTGCCTGGAGTGTATATGGGGATGGCTACACCTTC; CDR3: CAWSVYGDGYTF
V: TRBV25-1; J: TRBJ2-2; size: NA; D: NA; DNA: TGTGCCAGCAGTGAAACTCCACCCGACAGGCAGTCCGGGGAGCTGTTTTTT; CDR3: CASSETPPDRQSGELFF
V: TRBV10-1; J: TRBJ2-5; size: NA; D: TRBD1; DNA: TGCGCCAGCAGTGAGTGGGACAGGGTGGGCCAAGAGACCCAGTACTTC; CDR3: CASSEWDRVGQETQYF
V: TRBV19; J: TRBJ2-1; size: NA; D: TRBD2; DNA: TGTGCCAGTAGTTTGTTCTCCTACACCCCAATAGCGGGAGCGGCCAATGAGCAGTTCTTC; CDR3: CASSLFSYTPIAGAANEQFF
V: TRBV29-1; J: TRBJ2-2; size: NA; D: NA; DNA: TGCAGCGTGGGGGGTAGGGGCAACACCGGGGAGCTGTTTTTT; CDR3: CSVGGRGNTGELFF
V: TRBV30; J: TRBJ1-5; size: few; D: NA; DNA: TGTGCCTGGAGTGGGGGACCCTATCAGCCCCAGCATTTT; CDR3: CAWSGGPYQPQHF
V: TRBV29-1; J: TRBJ2-1; size: NA; D: TRBD1; DNA: TGCAGCGTTGAAGATTGGACAGGGTCGGCACACAATGAGCAGTTCTTC; CDR3: CSVEDWTGSAHNEQFF
V: TRBV28; J: TRBJ2-5; size: NA; D: TRBD1; DNA: TGTGCCAGCAGGGGGACAGGGAGCTCACAAGAGACCCAGTACTTC; CDR3: CASRGTGSSQETQYF
V: TRBV11-3; J: TRBJ2-5; size: few; D: NA; DNA: TGTGCCAGCAGCCCTAGGGGGTCGAGCCAGCTCAAAGAGACCCAGTACTTC; CDR3: CASSPRGSSQLKETQYF
V: TRBV11-3; J: TRBJ2-7; size: few; D: NA; DNA: TGTGCCAGCAGCTTGACTCCACTCAGCTCCTACGAGCAGTACTTC; CDR3: CASSLTPLSSYEQYF
V: TRBV5-1; J: TRBJ2-3; size: NA; D: NA; DNA: TGCGCCAGCAGTCGAGACGGATCATCAAGGGGGACAGATACGCAGTATTTT; CDR3: CASSRDGSSRGTDTQYF
V: TRBV28; J: TRBJ2-2; size: few; D: TRBD2; DNA: TGTGCCAGCAGTTTTCCTCCGGCTAGCGGGACCCACACCGGGGAGCTGTTTTTT; CDR3: CASSFPPASGTHTGELFF
V: TRBV9; J: TRBJ2-1; size: few; D: NA; DNA: TGTGCCAGCATTCGAGTCGAGAGTAGTGAGCAGTTCTTC; CDR3: CASIRVESSEQFF
V: TRBV5-1; J: TRBJ1-4; size: NA; D: TRBD1; DNA: TGCGCCAGCAGCTTAACCGGGACAGGGAGTGAAAAACTGTTTTTT; CDR3: CASSLTGTGSEKLFF
V: TRBV7-6; J: TRBJ2-2; size: few; D: TRBD2; DNA: TGTGCCAGCAGCTTGGGACTAGCGGGAGCGAACACCGGGGAGCTGTTTTTT; CDR3: CASSLGLAGANTGELFF
V: TRBV19; J: TRBJ1-5; size: NA; D: NA; DNA: TGTGCCAGTAGTACGGACAGCCTCAATCAGCCCCAGCATTTT; CDR3: CASSTDSLNQPQHF
V: TRBV14; J: TRBJ2-1; size: NA; D: TRBD1; DNA: TGTGCCAGCAGCCTTCCGAACCACTGGACAGGGAATGCCTACAATGAGCAGTTCTTC; CDR3: CASSLPNHWTGNAYNEQFF
V: TRBV22-1; J: TRBJ1-5; size: few; D: NA; DNA: TGTGCCAGCAGGACCGGGACAGGGGGCAATCAGCCCCAGCATTTT; CDR3: CASRTGTGGNQPQHF
V: TRBV29-1; J: TRBJ2-1; size: NA; D: TRBD2; DNA: TGCAGCGTTGCGGGGCTAGCGGGCAATGAGCAGTTCTTC; CDR3: CSVAGLAGNEQFF
V: TRBV6-8; J: TRBJ2-3; size: NA; D: TRBD2; DNA: TGTGCCAGCAGGCGGACTAGCGGAAGCACAGATACGCAGTATTTT; CDR3: CASRRTSGSTDTQYF
V: TRBV28; J: TRBJ1-1; size: few; D: TRBD1; DNA: TGTGCCAGCAGTTTATTCGGACAGGGAGTTTGGGGCGTTGAAGCTTTCTTT; CDR3: CASSLFGQGVWGVEAFF
V: TRBV19; J: TRBJ1-1; size: NA; D: NA; DNA: TGTGCCAGTACGTGGGGGGGTCCGAACACTGAAGCTTTCTTT; CDR3: CASTWGGPNTEAFF
V: TRBV6-8; J: TRBJ2-3; size: few; D: NA; DNA: TGTGCCAGCAGACGTACCGGGCGGGAACAAAGCACAGATACGCAGTATTTT; CDR3: CASRRTGREQSTDTQYF
V: TRBV30; J: TRBJ2-2; size: NA; D: TRBD1; DNA: TGTGCCTGGAGTGCCTACAGGGGTCGGACCGGGGAGCTGTTTTTT; CDR3: CAWSAYRGRTGELFF
V: TRBV28; J: TRBJ2-7; size: few; D: NA; DNA: TGTGCCAGCAGTTCCGGGACACCGAACGAGCAGTACTTC; CDR3: CASSSGTPNEQYF
V: TRBV11-3; J: TRBJ2-5; size: NA; D: TRBD2; DNA: TGTGCCAGCAGCTTACAGCGGGGCCAAGAGACCCAGTACTTC; CDR3: CASSLQRGQETQYF
V: TRBV28; J: TRBJ1-3; size: NA; D: NA; DNA: TGTGCCAGCAGTGCGCCAGGGAGCTCTGGAAACACCATATATTTT; CDR3: CASSAPGSSGNTIYF
V: TRBV6-7; J: TRBJ2-3; size: NA; D: NA; DNA: TGTGCCAGCAGCCCCACAGAAGATACGCAGTATTTT; CDR3: CASSPTEDTQYF
V: TRBV6-4; J: TRBJ2-3; size: few; D: NA; DNA: TGTGCCAGCAGCGTTCTCCCGTGGGGCGATACGCAGTATTTT; CDR3: CASSVLPWGDTQYF
V: TRBV11-3; J: TRBJ2-3; size: medium-sized; D: TRBD2; DNA: TGTGCCAGCAGCTTCTTTAGCGGGGGCACAGATACGCAGTATTTT; CDR3: CASSFFSGGTDTQYF
V: TRBV18; J: TRBJ2-5; size: NA; D: NA; DNA: TGTGCCAGCTCACCCCCCCGAACAGCCGGGGAGACCCAGTACTTC; CDR3: CASSPPRTAGETQYF
V: TRBV19; J: TRBJ1-2; size: NA; D: NA; DNA: TGTGCCAGTAGTACGAACAGGGTCTCAGGAGGCTACACCTTC; CDR3: CASSTNRVSGGYTF
V: TRBV11-3; J: TRBJ1-2; size: NA; D: NA; DNA: TGTGCCAGCAGCTTAGAGTCAGGGTCTTATGGCTACACCTTC; CDR3: CASSLESGSYGYTF
V: TRBV6-7; J: TRBJ2-1; size: few; D: NA; DNA: TGTGCCAGCAGGAGCCAAACTAGCCGGGGCTACAATGAGCAGTTCTTC; CDR3: CASRSQTSRGYNEQFF
V: TRBV18; J: TRBJ2-1; size: large; D: NA; DNA: TGTGCCAGCTCACCACCAAGAACGACCATGAGGCATGAGCAGTTCTTC; CDR3: CASSPPRTTMRHEQFF
V: TRBV9; J: TRBJ1-4; size: few; D: NA; DNA: TGTGCCAGCAGCGTAGTAGGCGCAACTAATGAAAAACTGTTTTTT; CDR3: CASSVVGATNEKLFF
V: TRBV6-8; J: TRBJ2-1; size: NA; D: NA; DNA: TGTGCCAGCAGCACAGACAGGTCCTCGAAGCAGTTCTTC; CDR3: CASSTDRSSKQFF
V: TRBV28; J: TRBJ1-5; size: large; D: NA; DNA: TGTGCCAGCAGTTTTCAGGTAGGGAATCAGCCCCAGCATTTT; CDR3: CASSFQVGNQPQHF
V: TRBV28; J: TRBJ2-5; size: NA; D: TRBD2; DNA: TGTGCCAGCAGTTTCTCTGCCGGGAGGACGGAGACCCAGTACTTC; CDR3: CASSFSAGRTETQYF
V: TRBV12-5; J: TRBJ2-7; size: NA; D: TRBD1; DNA: TGTGCTAGTGCCCGGGACAGTCCAGCCTACGAGCAGTACTTC; CDR3: CASARDSPAYEQYF
V: TRBV6-8; J: TRBJ1-1; size: medium-sized; D: TRBD1; DNA: TGTGCCAGCACCCGGACAGGGCTCGCGAACACTGAAGCTTTCTTT; CDR3: CASTRTGLANTEAFF
V: TRBV4-1; J: TRBJ2-2; size: few; D: NA; DNA: TGCGCCAGCAGCCCATCGAACACCGGGGAGCTGTTTTTT; CDR3: CASSPSNTGELFF
V: TRBV25-1; J: TRBJ2-2; size: NA; D: NA; DNA: TGTGCCAGCAGGTGGAACACCGGGGAGCTGTTTTTT; CDR3: CASRWNTGELFF